The 3 T cell receptor beta chains presented below share a single source sample, sequenced in a study of control samples from healthy donors and cancer patients. The method was immunoSEQ multiplex PCR; TCRdb's version includes in-frame clones alone and lacks a portion of them. The table includes just under 100,000 clones, about 92% detected once. Sequencing used blood. These TCRs come from a man between 18 and 29 years old in good health.

V usage is TRBV27 and J usage is TRBJ1-6; D unclear. Germline assignment: CDR1 MNHEY and CDR2 SMNVEV (reference sequence). This CDR3 is 12 amino acids long. V dropped 5 bases and J dropped 7 bases, with 6 bases sitting between them. Written as DNA, the CDR3 is TGTGCCAGCAGTCGCGGGAATTCACCCCTCCACTTT. As protein: CASSRGNSPLHF.

The V gene is TRBV27, the J gene TRBJ2-5, with 9 bases lining up with TRBD1. Losses at the gene ends were 5 bases for V and 1 base for J; bases not matched to a gene: 5. The CDR3 extends over 15 amino acids. Germline V gene data show CDR1 as MNHEY and CDR2 as SMNVEV (reference sequence). CDR3 sequence: CASSPWTGVQETQYF. The CDR3 DNA is TGTGCCAGCAGTCCGTGGACAGGGGTCCAAGAGACCCAGTACTTC.

The chain is built from TRBV12-3 or TRBV12-4 and TRBJ2-7; D remains unclear. Trimming shortened V by 2 bases and J by 5 bases, and 7 bases separated the two germline ends. The CDR3 sequence is 12 residues long. This CDR3 reads CASSLKSNEQYF. Here the CDR3 DNA reads TGTGCCAGCAGTTTAAAGTCCAACGAGCAGTACTTC.